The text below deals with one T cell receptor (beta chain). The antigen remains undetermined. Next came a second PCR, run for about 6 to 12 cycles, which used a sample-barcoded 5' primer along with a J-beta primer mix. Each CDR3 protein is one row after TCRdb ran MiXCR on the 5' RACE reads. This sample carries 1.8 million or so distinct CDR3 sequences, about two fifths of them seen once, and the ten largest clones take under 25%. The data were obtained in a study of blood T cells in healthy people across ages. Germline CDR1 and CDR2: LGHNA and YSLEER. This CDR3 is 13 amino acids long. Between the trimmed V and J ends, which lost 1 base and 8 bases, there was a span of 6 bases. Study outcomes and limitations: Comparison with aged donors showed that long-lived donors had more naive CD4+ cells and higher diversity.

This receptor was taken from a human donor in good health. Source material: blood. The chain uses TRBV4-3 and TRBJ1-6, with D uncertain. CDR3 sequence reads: CASSQVGYSPLHF. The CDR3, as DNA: TGCGCCAGCAGCCAAGTCGGGTATTCACCCCTCCACTTT.